Below are 28 T cell receptor delta chains sequenced from a single sample in a study of gamma-delta chains in newborns, infants, children. TCRdb processed the reads again with the CATT caller. The table lists 8,000 or so delta-chain clones, approximately 3.6% of them singletons, with about a sixth in the top ten. Sequencing was carried out using blood. The source of these receptors is a child who was a newborn, infant or young child, either healthy, febrile or measles-vaccinated (not recorded which).

Points on this clone: This may arise from a read error, as a much more abundant clone is one base away. V usage is TRDV2 and J usage is TRDJ3; 11 bases match TRDD3. Here the J gene was assigned by germline matching of the DNA, as TCRdb has none. Germline-derived CDR1 and CDR2 are GEAIGNYY and EKD. This CDR3 is built from 20 residues. The CDR3 reads CACDPVLGDKSSWDTGQMFF. The CDR3 nucleotides read TGTGCCTGTGACCCGGTACTGGGGGATAAAAGCTCCTGGGACACCGGACAGATGTTTTTC.

This chain links TRDV2 with TRDJ1; the D gene is possibly TRDD3 (5 bases). The J gene is not listed in TCRdb, so it was assigned here from a DNA match to germline. The CDR3 consists of 18 residues. Germline CDR1 reads GEAIGNYY; CDR2 reads EKD. V lost 1 base to trimming and J lost 5 bases, with 25 bases between them. The CDR3 region is CACDTLGDRLLGLDKLIF. CDR3 nucleotides: TGTGCCTGTGACACTCTTGGGGACCGTTTGTTGGGGCTTGATAAACTCATCTTT.

Regarding this clone: A much larger clone lies a single base off, so this may be a read error. Within the sample, other DNA sequences also encode this same CDR3. This rearrangement joins TRDV2 to TRDJ3; 7 positions match TRDD3. The germline gives CDR1 GEAIGNYY, CDR2 EKD. This CDR3 region has 17 residues. Here the CDR3 reads CACDVLGSSWDTRQMFF. The CDR3 nucleotides are TGTGCCTGTGACGTACTGGGGAGCTCCTGGGACACCCGGCAGATGTTTTTC.

This clone has a handful of counts. This sequence joins TRDV2 and TRDJ3; 8 nucleotides match TRDD3. The CDR3 spans 18 residues. Germline lookup yields CDR1 GEAIGNYY and CDR2 EKD. V was clipped by 2 bases and J by 0 bases; unmatched bases: 5. Here the CDR3 reads CACDRLGGSSWDTRQMFF. CDR3 nucleotide sequence: TGTGCCTGTGACAGACTGGGGGGGAGCTCCTGGGACACCCGACAGATGTTTTTC.

In its sample, this clone is medium-sized. Being one base from a much bigger clone, this may be a read error. This specimen includes other DNA sequences encoding the same CDR3. The chain links TRDV2 to TRDJ3, with 9 positions matching TRDD3. The CDR3 spans 19 residues. Germline V gene data show CDR1 as GEAIGNYY and CDR2 as EKD. Germline trimming cut 0 bases from V and 0 bases from J; bases unmatched to any gene: 5. The CDR3 is CACDTVLGESSWDTRQMFF. CDR3 coding DNA: TGTGCCTGTGACACCGTACTGGGGGAAAGCTCCTGGGACACCCGACAGATGTTTTTC.

This clone was seen many times. The chain couples TRDV2 to TRDJ1; 8 nucleotides line up with TRDD3. The germline CDR1 and CDR2 sequences are GEAIGNYY and EKD. The CDR3 is 17 amino acids. V was pared by 3 bases and J by 3 bases, with 14 bases of the junction left unmatched. For the CDR3, the DNA is TGTGCCTGTGACGCCTTGGGGGATGACAGCCTAGCCGATAAACTCATCTTT. Encoded protein: CACDALGDDSLADKLIF.

Relative to its sample, this clone is medium-sized (0.01 to 0.1%). Distinct nucleotide sequences in the sample also encode this CDR3. J is TRDJ3 and V is TRDV2; 10 bases map to TRDD3. The germline CDR1 and CDR2 sequences are GEAIGNYY and EKD. The CDR3 totals 20 residues. The ends lost 3 bases at V and 0 bases at J; junction bases unmatched: 10. The CDR3, as DNA: TGTGCCTGTGACGCCCTGGGGGATAGTCCGAGCTCCTGGGACACCCGACAGATGTTTTTC. Encoded protein: CACDALGDSPSSWDTRQMFF.

On this clone: One base away lies a much larger clone, so this may be a sequencing read error. The chain has TRDV2 and TRDJ3; a possible D gene is TRDD3 (5 bases). The CDR3 runs 19 residues. The germline V gene has CDR1 GEAIGNYY and CDR2 EKD. The CDR3 coding sequence is TGTGCCTTTGACACCGTGGTGGGGCCCAGCTCCTGGGACACCCGACAGATGTTTTTC. It codes for CAFDTVVGPSSWDTRQMFF.

This clone was observed a handful of times. The TCRdb record carries a much larger clone's protein, which differs from this DNA's translation at residue 14; a read error is the likely cause, and the protein listed here is the DNA translation. The chain couples TRDV2 to TRDJ2, with 11 bases identical to TRDD3. Looked up from germline, CDR1 is GEAIGNYY and CDR2 is EKD. The CDR3 is made up of 18 amino acids. The CDR3 region is CACDTVTGGYRMTTQLFF. The CDR3 coding sequence is TGTGCCTGTGACACCGTAACTGGGGGATATAGAATGACAACACAACTCTTCTTT.

This clone was seen only a few times. For this DNA, TCRdb reports the protein of a much larger clone, which diverges at residue 4, most likely from a read error; the protein presented here is translated directly from the DNA. V usage is TRDV2 and J usage is TRDJ1; 7 nucleotides match TRDD3. The CDR3 spans 13 residues. Per the germline V gene, CDR1 is GEAIGNYY and CDR2 is EKD. CDR3: CACGTWGGDKLIF. The CDR3 region has the DNA TGTGCCTGTGGCACCTGGGGGGGCGATAAACTCATCTTT.

This clone was counted a few times. A much more abundant neighbour one base away suggests this may be a read error. This sample includes further DNA sequences coding for the same CDR3. The chain recombines TRDV2 with TRDJ3; 8 bases agree with TRDD3. CDR1 is GEAIGNYY, CDR2 EKD, per germline. The CDR3 consists of 18 residues. In DNA form, the CDR3 reads TGTGCCTGTGACATACTGGGGGCCGACTCCTGGGACACCCGGCAGATGTTTTTC. This codes for CACDILGADSWDTRQMFF.

Note on this clone: TCRdb's protein for this DNA is that of a much larger clone and differs from the translation at residue 12, likely a read error; the protein shown is the DNA translation. The same CDR3 arises from other DNA sequences in this sample as well. This chain joins TRDV2 and TRDJ3, with 10 bases that match TRDD3. The CDR3 covers 18 residues. Germline V gene lookup returns CDR1 GEAIGNYY and CDR2 EKD. This chain's CDR3 is CACDTGGYSSWGTRQMFF. In nucleotides, the CDR3 is TGTGCCTGTGACACTGGGGGATACAGCTCCTGGGGCACCCGACAGATGTTTTTC.

By frequency in the sample, this clone is medium-sized. This same CDR3 is encoded by further DNA sequences in the sample. The rearrangement links TRDV2 to TRDJ1, with 7 bases that match TRDD3. This CDR3 has 14 residues. V lost 5 bases, J lost 5 bases, and 10 bases stayed unmatched. Germline CDR1 GEAIGNYY, CDR2 EKD. The CDR3 loop is CACVLLGIGDKLIF. CDR3 coding DNA: TGTGCCTGTGTCTTACTGGGGATTGGGGATAAACTCATCTTT.

As regards this clone: Since a far larger clone is one base different, this is likely a read error. This specimen includes other DNA sequences encoding the same CDR3. V and J are TRDV2 and TRDJ3; TRDD3 aligns across 7 bases. Germline V lookup: CDR1 GEAIGNYY, CDR2 EKD. The CDR3 sequence is 18 residues long. CDR3 bases: TGTGCCTGCGACACCTGGGGGCCGAGCTCCTGGGACACCCGACAGATGTTTTTC. This codes for CACDTWGPSSWDTRQMFF.

This clone has a handful of counts. The J gene is TRDJ1, the V gene TRAV29/DV5; 13 bases line up with TRDD3. The CDR3 contains 17 residues. Germline lookup yields CDR1 NSMFDY and CDR2 ISSIKDK. After removal of 2 bases from V and 3 bases from J, the junction contained 10 bases not matched to a gene. For the CDR3, the DNA is TGTGCAGCAAGGGTCTTTCCTACTGGGGGATACGCCGATAAACTCATCTTT. This codes for CAARVFPTGGYADKLIF.

By proportion, this clone is medium-sized. This chain joins TRDV2 and TRDJ3, with D unclear. The V gene lost 0 bases and the J gene lost 0 bases, with 14 bases spanning the gap. The CDR3 sequence is 19 residues long. From germline, CDR1 is GEAIGNYY and CDR2 EKD. The CDR3 bases are TGTGCCTGTGACACCGCCGGGTTTCCAAGCTCCTGGGACACCCGACAGATGTTTTTC. Translating it yields CACDTAGFPSSWDTRQMFF.

A few counts support this clone. This may arise from a read error, as a much more abundant clone is one base away. The chain employs TRDV2 and TRDJ3; 9 nucleotides line up with TRDD3. Germline V CDR1 and CDR2: GEAIGNYY, EKD. The CDR3 is 19 amino acids. With V trimmed by 3 bases and J by 0 bases, 8 bases remained unmatched. The CDR3 coding sequence is TGTGCCTGTGACTCCGTGGGGATACGGGGCTCCTGGGACACCCGACAGATGTTTTTC. Amino acids: CACDSVGIRGSWDTRQMFF.

As regards this clone: For this DNA, TCRdb reports the protein of a much larger clone, which diverges at residue 7, most likely from a read error; the protein presented here is translated directly from the DNA. The chain uses TRDV2 and TRDJ3, with TRDD3 identical over 8 bases. There are 16 residues in the CDR3. Germline CDR1 GEAIGNYY, CDR2 EKD. J was trimmed by 0 bases and V by 3 bases; bases with no gene match: 0. CDR3 protein: CACDWGISWDTRQMFF. In DNA form, the CDR3 reads TGTGCCTGTGACTGGGGGATCTCCTGGGACACCCGACAGATGTTTTTC.

The chain combines TRDV2 with TRDJ3; TRDD3 matches at 9 bases. The germline CDR1 and CDR2 sequences are GEAIGNYY and EKD. This CDR3 comprises 17 residues. Unmatched junction bases numbered 2, after V lost 0 bases and J lost 3 bases. The CDR3, as DNA: TGTGCCTGTGACACCGTGGGGGATATCTGGGACACCCGACAGATGTTTTTC. Translation gives CACDTVGDIWDTRQMFF.

This clone is medium-sized within its sample. Additional DNA sequences in this sample encode the identical CDR3. The chain carries TRDV2 and TRDJ1; 10 nucleotides agree with TRDD3. CDR3 length: 15 amino acids. Looked up from germline, CDR1 is GEAIGNYY and CDR2 is EKD. Trimming cost V 3 bases and J 5 bases; bases outside gene matches: 8. CDR3 in amino acids: CACDLLGDLKDKLIF. The CDR3 nucleotides are TGTGCCTGTGACTTACTGGGGGATTTAAAGGATAAACTCATCTTT.

This clone came up a few times. The J gene is TRDJ3, the V gene TRDV2; TRDD3 aligns across 13 bases. Unmatched junction bases numbered 11, after V lost 4 bases and J lost 0 bases. Germline CDR1 is GEAIGNYY and CDR2 is EKD. This CDR3 comprises 21 residues. The CDR3 reads CACDTYWGIRNLSWDTRQMFF. CDR3 sequence (DNA): TGTGCCTGTGATACGTACTGGGGGATACGAAATCTCTCCTGGGACACCCGACAGATGTTTTTC.

This clone came up a few times. This sequence joins TRDV2 and TRDJ3; TRDD3 matches 10 bases. J lost 2 bases, V lost 0 bases, and 6 bases had no gene match. CDR3 length: 19 residues. Germline V CDR1 and CDR2: GEAIGNYY, EKD. CDR3 protein: CACDTGGYESPWDTRQMFF. The CDR3, as DNA: TGTGCCTGTGACACCGGGGGATACGAGAGCCCCTGGGACACCCGACAGATGTTTTTC.

In this sample, this clone is medium-sized (0.01 to 0.1%). It may be a read error: a sequence one base away is much more abundant. The chain carries TRDV2 and TRDJ3, with 9 positions matching TRDD3. CDR3 length: 17 amino acids. Unmatched junction bases numbered 2, after V lost 3 bases and J lost 0 bases. Germline V gene data show CDR1 as GEAIGNYY and CDR2 as EKD. DNA for the CDR3: TGTGCCTGTGACCTACTGGGGGACTCCTGGGACACCCGACAGATGTTTTTC. Translation gives CACDLLGDSWDTRQMFF.

This chain's CDR3 is CACDTLWGIRQWDTRQMFF. The CDR3 nucleotides read TGTGCCTGTGACACCCTCTGGGGGATACGCCAGTGGGACACCCGACAGATGTTTTTC. V gene TRDV2 combines with J gene TRDJ3; 12 bases are a match to TRDD3. This CDR3 has 19 amino acids. Trimming cost V 0 bases and J 4 bases; bases outside gene matches: 6. The germline V gene encodes CDR1 GEAIGNYY and CDR2 EKD.

Only a few counts were recorded for this clone. TCRdb pairs this DNA with a much larger clone's protein that differs at residue 7, likely a read error; the protein shown was translated from the DNA. This sequence joins TRDV2 and TRDJ3, with D unresolved. The V gene lost 2 bases and the J gene lost 0 bases, with 10 bases spanning the gap. CDR1 is GEAIGNYY, CDR2 EKD, per germline. The CDR3 runs 17 residues. The CDR3 loop reads CACDNTVGSWDTRQMFF. CDR3 bases: TGTGCCTGTGACAATACTGTGGGCTCCTGGGACACCCGACAGATGTTTTTC.

This clone is categorized as medium-sized. The same CDR3 can be traced to other DNA sequences in this sample. The chain recombines TRDV2 with TRDJ3; TRDD3 matches 9 bases. CDR3 length: 20 amino acids. CDR1 is GEAIGNYY, CDR2 EKD, per germline. The trim removed 3 bases at V and 0 bases at J, leaving 11 bases unmatched. CDR3 DNA sequence: TGTGCCTGTGACCCCCTTAAACTGGGGGACCGCTCCTGGGACACCCGACAGATGTTTTTC. This encodes CACDPLKLGDRSWDTRQMFF.

This clone was counted a few times. Other DNA sequences in the sample encode the same CDR3. The chain links TRDV2 to TRDJ3, with D tentatively TRDD3 (6 bases). This CDR3 is built from 17 residues. V lost 0 bases, J lost 3 bases, and 11 bases lay in between. In germline, CDR1 is GEAIGNYY, CDR2 EKD. Here the CDR3 reads CACDTVLGNWDTRQMFF. The CDR3 DNA follows: TGTGCCTGTGACACCGTACTGGGAAACTGGGACACCCGACAGATGTTTTTC.

The CDR3 DNA is TGTGCCTGTGACACCGATCTTGGGGGATACACCGATAAACTCATCTTT. It translates to CACDTDLGGYTDKLIF. The chain recombines TRDV2 with TRDJ1; 8 positions match TRDD3. CDR3 length: 16 residues. CDR1 GEAIGNYY and CDR2 EKD come from the germline V gene. V was clipped by 0 bases and J by 0 bases; unmatched bases: 5.